Shown below are 14 T cell receptor beta chains from a single sample sequenced in a study of T-cell reconstitution after alpha-beta-depleted transplantation in children. Unique molecular identifiers featured in how the TCRbeta library was prepared. Each CDR3 protein is one row after TCRdb ran MiXCR on the PCR reads. The data show 500,000 or so distinct CDR3 sequences, roughly 10% seen once. Material: PBMCs, mostly from graft donor cells, obtained 180 days after TCRalphabeta/CD19-depleted stem cell transplant. Source of these receptors: a female patient aged 2-15 years who had a stem cell transplant for aplastic anemia, so the T cells may come from the graft donor.

This clonotype has more than one count but fewer than ten. This rearrangement joins TRBV20-1 to TRBJ2-7, with 7 bases identical to TRBD1. Unmatched junction bases numbered 8, after V lost 6 bases and J lost 3 bases. Germline values: CDR1 DFQATT, CDR2 SNEGSKA (reference sequence). CDR3 length: 13 residues. The DNA for the CDR3 is TGCAGTGCCCCCGTCCCAGGGGGCTACGAGCAGTACTTC. Translating gives CSAPVPGGYEQYF.

In its sample, this clonotype was seen many times. The chain links TRBV10-3 to TRBJ1-5, with no clear D. The length of the CDR3 is 15 residues. Germline V CDR1 and CDR2: ENHRY, SYGVKD. V was trimmed by 3 bases and J by 1 base, leaving 10 bases between them. The CDR3 DNA sequence: TGTGCCATCAGTGAAGGAGGGATGAGCAATCAGCCCCAGCATTTT. This encodes CAISEGGMSNQPQHF.

The table lists this clonotype with a few counts. The genes are TRBV13 and TRBJ2-1, with D perhaps being TRBD1 or TRBD2 (5 bases each). This CDR3 is built from 17 residues. CDR1 and CDR2 from the germline V gene are PRHDT and FYEKMQ (reference sequence). V shed 6 bases and J shed 5 bases, with 23 bases lying between them. In nucleotides, the CDR3 is TGTGCCAGCAGTTGGGGACGAGAGACGCCTGTTCACAATGAGCAGTTCTTC. Protein product: CASSWGRETPVHNEQFF. Using reference TRBV13 and TRBJ2-1 for the parts outside the CDR3, the full variable domain is AAGVIQSPRHLIKEKRETATLKCYPIPRHDTVYWYQQGPGQDPQFLISFYEKMQSDKGSIPDRFSAQQFSDYHSELNMSSLELGDSALYFCASSWGRETPVHNEQFFGPGTRLTVL.

This clonotype was picked up a small number of times. This sequence joins TRBV28 and TRBJ2-7; 8 bases match TRBD1. J lost 5 bases, V lost 6 bases, and 18 bases had no gene match. The germline CDR1 and CDR2 sequences are MDHEN and SYDVKM. This CDR3 has 17 amino acids. CDR3 sequence: CASSLRVGSGQGDEQYF. DNA for the CDR3: TGTGCCAGCAGCCTACGGGTGGGTTCAGGACAGGGAGACGAGCAGTACTTC.

The V call is TRBV5-1, the J call TRBJ2-1; D gene ambiguous. The germline V gene has CDR1 SGHRS and CDR2 YFSETQ. The CDR3 contains 17 residues. V was clipped by 0 bases and J by 0 bases, with 13 bases between them. The CDR3 spells CASSLGFQVSSYNEQFF. The CDR3 bases are TGCGCCAGCAGCTTGGGCTTCCAGGTTAGCTCCTACAATGAGCAGTTCTTC. The whole variable domain, filled in from reference TRBV5-1 and TRBJ2-1, reads KAGVTQTPRYLIKTRGQQVTLSCSPISGHRSVSWYQQTPGQGLQFLFEYFSETQRNKGNFPGRFSGRQFSNSRSEMNVSTLELGDSALYLCASSLGFQVSSYNEQFFGPGTRLTVL.

The genes are TRBV27 and TRBJ2-1; the D is unclear. The V and J ends lost 0 bases and 2 bases respectively, with 11 bases between them. The CDR3 loop spans 16 amino acids. The germline V gene has CDR1 MNHEY and CDR2 SMNVEV (reference sequence). The CDR3 nucleotides are TGTGCCAGCAGTTTATCTGCTGGATTGGCCTACAATGAGCAGTTCTTC. It yields the protein CASSLSAGLAYNEQFF.

This clonotype was observed a few times. The J gene is TRBJ1-5, the V gene TRBV24-1; D uncertain. The V gene's germline CDR1 is KGHDR and CDR2 SFDVKD. V was trimmed by 5 bases and J by 7 bases, leaving 11 bases between them. The CDR3 runs 13 residues. DNA of the CDR3: TGTGCCACCAGTGCTCACAGACCGCAGCCCCAGCATTTT. Translated: CATSAHRPQPQHF.

This clonotype appeared a few times. For the CDR3, the DNA is TGCAGTGCTCAGGCGGGGGACAGGTACAATGAGCAGTTCTTC. It codes for CSAQAGDRYNEQFF. V usage is TRBV20-1 and J usage is TRBJ2-1, with D perhaps TRBD1 (8 bases). Trimming pared 5 bases from V and 4 bases from J, leaving 15 bases between. The CDR3 runs 14 residues. CDR1 DFQATT and CDR2 SNEGSKA come from the germline V gene (reference sequence).

This clonotype was seen at least ten times. The genes are TRBV7-8 and TRBJ2-5; TRBD1 matches at 9 bases. With V trimmed by 1 base and J by 2 bases, 8 bases remained unmatched. Germline CDR1 and CDR2: SGHVS and FQNEAQ. This CDR3 is built from 17 residues. Here the CDR3 reads CASSLGRGQGKQETQYF. CDR3 DNA sequence: TGTGCCAGCAGCTTAGGAAGAGGACAGGGGAAACAAGAGACCCAGTACTTC.

V is TRBV28 and J is TRBJ2-2; no firm D call. The germline V and J ends were trimmed by 10 bases and 5 bases, with 8 bases remaining between them. Germline-derived CDR1 and CDR2 are MDHEN and SYDVKM. The length of the CDR3 is 11 residues. DNA of the CDR3: TGTGCCACCGAGAGAACCGGGGAGCTGTTTTTT. Amino acids: CATERTGELFF.

This clonotype was found many times. The CDR3 here is CASSQGRVTEAFF. The CDR3 nucleotides are TGTGCCAGCAGCCAAGGGCGGGTCACTGAAGCTTTCTTT. The chain recombines TRBV14 with TRBJ1-1; no clear D. The germline V gene encodes CDR1 SGHDN and CDR2 FVKESK. This CDR3 is 13 amino acids long. The ends were cut back, 1 base at V and 4 bases at J, with 7 bases in the middle.

This clonotype was detected a few times. J is TRBJ1-1 and V is TRBV29-1; D is uncertain. There are 8 residues in the CDR3. The germline CDR1 and CDR2 sequences are SQVTM and ANQGSEA. Trimming cost V 4 bases and J 8 bases, with 2 bases left between them. Here the CDR3 DNA reads TGCAGCGTTGCGGAAGCTTTCTTT. This encodes CSVAEAFF.

This clonotype was found a few times. The chain carries TRBV27 and TRBJ1-5; D is unclear. Trimming shortened V by 6 bases and J by 0 bases, and 6 bases separated the two germline ends. CDR3 length: 13 amino acids. The germline V gene has CDR1 MNHEY and CDR2 SMNVEV (reference sequence). The CDR3 spells CASRPASNQPQHF. The CDR3 bases are TGTGCCAGCAGACCGGCTAGCAATCAGCCCCAGCATTTT.

This clonotype was observed many times. The V call is TRBV6-1, the J call TRBJ2-2; no firm D call. This CDR3 region has 13 residues. Germline CDR1 MNHNS, CDR2 SASEGT. Trimming took off 3 bases at V and 7 bases at J, with 9 bases between the two ends. CDR3 in DNA: TGTGCCAGCAGTGATTGGTGGGGCGGGGAGCTGTTTTTT. Translating gives CASSDWWGGELFF.